The 16 T cell receptor beta chains given below trace back to one sample, sequenced in a study of vaccination and CD4 T cells after COVID-19. These receptors have no known antigen. Treatment of the sample: approximately 10-day PBMC culture with coronavirus spike peptide pools or control peptides (ViraFEST assay). At the Johns Hopkins FTIC core, DNA taken from cultured CD4+ T cells was sequenced by way of the Oncomine TCR Beta short-read assay. TCRdb reprocessed the PCR reads with MiXCR, giving one entry per CDR3 protein. The sample has fewer than 15,000 distinct CDR3 sequences, 50% to 60% seen once. Specimen: CD4+ T cells from blood, cultured in vitro, collected before SARS-CoV-2 vaccination. The receptors originated from a human donor who had recovered from COVID-19.

V gene TRBV7-8 combines with J gene TRBJ2-5; D ambiguous. V dropped 4 bases and J dropped 4 bases, with 4 bases sitting between them. The CDR3 loop spans 11 amino acids. The V gene's germline CDR1 is SGHVS and CDR2 FQNEAQ. CDR3 nucleotide sequence: TGTGCCAGCAGCTCCCCAGAGACCCAGTACTTC. This codes for CASSSPETQYF.

This clonotype appeared a few times. The V call is TRBV27, the J call TRBJ1-6, with 9 bases matching TRBD1. Germline trimming cut 2 bases from V and 6 bases from J; bases unmatched to any gene: 5. Germline V gene lookup returns CDR1 MNHEY and CDR2 SMNVEV (reference sequence). The CDR3 consists of 16 residues. The CDR3 sequence: CASSLIQGASNSPLHF. CDR3 nucleotide sequence: TGTGCCAGCAGTTTAATACAGGGGGCGAGTAATTCACCCCTCCACTTT.

This clonotype was counted only a few times. The chain is built from TRBV6-2 or TRBV6-3 and TRBJ1-1; D is unresolved. Looked up from germline, CDR1 is MNHEY and CDR2 is SVGEGT. The CDR3 totals 15 residues. Trimming pared 2 bases from V and 10 bases from J, leaving 20 bases between. The CDR3, as DNA: TGTGCCAGCAGTTACGTTATGGGAGACGAGCGTGGAGCTTTCTTT. Amino acid sequence: CASSYVMGDERGAFF.

The chain is built from TRBV10-1 and TRBJ2-7; D might be TRBD2 (6 bases). Germline CDR1 WNHNN, CDR2 SYGVQD (reference sequence). V was clipped by 0 bases and J by 7 bases, with 16 bases between them. The CDR3 is 15 amino acids. The CDR3, as DNA: TGCGCCAGCAGTGAGTCACTAGCTGGCTGGAAAGAGCAGTACTTC. Translating it yields CASSESLAGWKEQYF.

This rearrangement joins TRBV30 to TRBJ1-2; a weak D match, TRBD1 (6 bases). CDR3 length equals 12 residues. Germline V lookup: CDR1 GTSNPN, CDR2 SVGIG (reference sequence). Trimming removed 0 bases from V and 7 bases from J, with 9 bases in between. The CDR3 is CAWSVGAAGYTF. In nucleotides, the CDR3 is TGTGCCTGGAGTGTGGGGGCGGCTGGCTACACCTTC.

The rearrangement links TRBV5-6 to TRBJ1-6, with D perhaps matching TRBD1 (5 bases). Germline V gene data show CDR1 as SGHDT and CDR2 as YYEEEE. The CDR3 has 16 residues. V lost 0 bases and J lost 7, with 14 bases in between. In DNA, the CDR3 is TGTGCCAGCAGCTTGGGGGGGAGGCCCTGGAATTCACCCCTCCACTTT. Translating it yields CASSLGGRPWNSPLHF.

This chain links TRBV20-1 with TRBJ1-1; tentative D call: TRBD1 (6 bases). Trimming left V 5 bases short and J 6 bases short, with 16 bases between. The CDR3 spans 13 residues. The germline V gene encodes CDR1 DFQATT and CDR2 SNEGSKA (reference sequence). CDR3 sequence: CSAPGENSAEAFF. CDR3 nucleotide sequence: TGCAGTGCTCCAGGGGAAAATTCCGCTGAAGCTTTCTTT.

The rearrangement joins TRBV7-2 to TRBJ2-5; the D gene is possibly TRBD2 (6 bases). The CDR3 length is 20 residues. Germline CDR1 and CDR2: SGHTA and FQGNSA. V gave up 0 bases and J gave up 0 bases, with 23 bases separating them. The CDR3 DNA sequence: TGTGCCAGCAGCTTAGCGCTTTTGACGGATGGCGGGGCCTACCAAGAGACCCAGTACTTC. Amino acid sequence: CASSLALLTDGGAYQETQYF. Full variable domain (rest looked up from reference TRBV7-2 and TRBJ2-5): GAGVSQSPSNKVTEKGKDVELRCDPISGHTALYWYRQSLGQGLEFLIYFQGNSAPDKSGLPSDRFSAERTGGSVSTLTIQRTQQEDSAVYLCASSLALLTDGGAYQETQYFGPGTRLLVL.

The V and J genes are TRBV6-1 and TRBJ2-6; TRBD1 agrees at 9 bases. This CDR3 spans 18 amino acids. J lost 4 bases, V lost 1 base, and 8 bases had no gene match. Per the germline V gene, CDR1 is MNHNS and CDR2 is SASEGT. CDR3: CASSEVGTGYPGANVLTF. CDR3 nucleotides: TGTGCCAGCAGTGAAGTTGGGACAGGGTATCCCGGGGCCAACGTCCTGACTTTC.

The chain carries TRBV2 and TRBJ2-2; 7 nucleotides align to TRBD1. The CDR3 sequence is 13 residues long. V gave up 9 bases and J gave up 8 bases; unmatched junction bases: 9. CDR1 is SNHLY, CDR2 FYNNEI, per germline. The CDR3 DNA is TGTGCCAGTTACAGGGGTTTAGGAGGGGAGCTGTTTTTT. The encoded protein is CASYRGLGGELFF.

This clonotype was found a few times. The chain links TRBV7-8 to TRBJ2-5; no clear D. CDR1 is SGHVS and CDR2 is FQNEAQ in the germline V gene. Trimming stripped 4 bases from V and 5 bases from J, with 11 bases between. The CDR3 is 13 residues long. CDR3 amino acids: CASSSFRRETQYF. Written as DNA, the CDR3 is TGTGCCAGCAGCTCCTTTAGGCGCGAGACCCAGTACTTC.

This clonotype has only a few counts. The chain employs TRBV6-2 or TRBV6-3 and TRBJ1-1; tentative D call: TRBD1 (5 bases). This CDR3 has 15 residues. From germline, CDR1 is MNHEY and CDR2 SVGEGT. V was shortened by 0 bases and J by 1 base, with 9 bases between the two germline ends. The chain's CDR3 is CASSYSRQGNTEAFF. The CDR3 nucleotides are TGTGCCAGCAGTTACTCGCGGCAGGGGAACACTGAAGCTTTCTTT.

The V call is TRBV28, the J call TRBJ2-7; D might be TRBD1 or TRBD2, each matching 5 bases. Germline values: CDR1 MDHEN, CDR2 SYDVKM. The CDR3 contains 16 residues. The V end lost 5 bases, the J end lost 3 bases, and 20 bases lay between the germline ends. The CDR3 is CASSPEGSAVYYEQYF. In DNA form, the CDR3 reads TGTGCCAGCAGTCCAGAGGGGTCCGCGGTATACTACGAGCAGTACTTC.

In the case of this clonotype: This may stem from a read error, because a much larger clone lies one nucleotide away. CDR3 DNA sequence: TGCAGTGCTAGAGATCCAATGGGCGAGGAGCTGTTTTTT. Translated: CSARDPMGEELFF. This chain connects TRBV20-1 to TRBJ2-2; no clear D gene. Trimming removed 0 bases from V and 10 bases from J, with 12 bases in between. The germline CDR1 and CDR2 sequences are DFQATT and SNEGSKA (reference sequence). CDR3 length: 13 amino acids.

This clonotype was found once. The chain couples TRBV7-9 to TRBJ1-1; D ambiguous. In germline, CDR1 is SEHNR, CDR2 FQNEAQ (reference sequence). The length of the CDR3 is 14 residues. Trimming removed 1 base at V and 7 bases at J, with 13 bases between. The DNA of the CDR3 is TGTGCCAGCAGCTTAGATTTAGACGGAGTTGAAGCTTTCTTT. This sequence encodes CASSLDLDGVEAFF.

This clonotype was observed a handful of times. The chain has TRBV6-2 or TRBV6-3 and TRBJ2-1, with D perhaps matching TRBD2 (6 bases). In germline, CDR1 is MNHEY, CDR2 SVGEGT. The CDR3 runs 12 residues. The germline V and J ends were trimmed by 6 bases and 9 bases, with 12 bases remaining between them. The CDR3 reads CASSEAGIEQFF. In DNA form, the CDR3 reads TGTGCCAGCAGCGAGGCGGGGATTGAGCAGTTCTTC.